This TCR beta chain appears in the sequencing data of a study of blood T cell repertoires in COVID-19 (dated by TCRdb to the early 2020s). In terms of the full investigation: Samples from collaborators originated in the United States, Italy and Spain and spanned both the acute and convalescent phases of COVID-19. The prospective study material was composed of cDNA or gDNA derived from T cells, B-cell-depleted T cells, or PBMCs. Subjects who had been exposed to COVID-19, were actively infected with it, or had recovered from it provided the deeply sampled blood TCRbeta repertoires that made up the dataset. The repertoires were released in a freely available public database meant as a resource for research on the immune response to SARS-CoV-2. Samples were obtained from the ongoing ImmuneRACE study (first 160 participants) and from some 1,300 subjects provided by 6 global collaborators. Nearly every sample came with metadata listing a de-identified subject ID, COVID-19 status, age in years and sex. HLA class I and class II types, where available, came from metadata supplied by the sample provider rather than from assay-based typing. What the authors observed across the whole study: Clinical and demographic metadata were provided uncurated, with the amount varying by source and participant.

TCRbeta CDR3 regions were amplified from genomic DNA by means of the immunoSEQ Assay, a bias-controlled multiplex PCR. The authors' analysis ran thus. Within the assay, amplification of reference gene primers was used to estimate how many nucleated cells each sample contained. To quantify the absolute abundance of each unique TCRbeta CDR3 rearrangement, sequence reads were collapsed and filtered. For each sample, productive Simpson clonality was calculated by taking the square root of Simpson's diversity index across productive rearrangements. What TCRdb holds here is the immuneACCESS table cut down to in-frame rearrangements. Part of the clones is not present; checked against another copy, under half of the missing clones reflect an unresolved V gene, and the others are unexplained. That table supplies the V and J calls and clone size; D and trimming were determined from the DNA. This sample holds 200,000 to 250,000 clones; 90% were observed only once. The biggest ten clones account for around 15% of the sample.

Participants in the prospective study were aged roughly 18 to 100 years, lived in some 24 United States geographic areas, and enrolled through a virtual design. Cohort assignment in the prospective study relied on participant-reported clinical history from a screening survey and a study questionnaire. Exposed participants were defined as having been in contact with someone with a PCR-confirmed or clinician-diagnosed COVID-19 case within 2 weeks of study entry. Each participant in the prospective study had whole blood, serum and a nasopharyngeal or oropharyngeal swab collected by mobile phlebotomists. Over a 2-month period, participants in the prospective study had the option of providing additional blood draws and questionnaires. Prospective study blood samples were shipped either frozen or at room temperature before DNA extraction. Notes on this clone: Its antigen remains unidentified. Per-nucleotide qualities are absent, and no much larger clonotype sits a single base away.

The CDR3 has 17 amino acids, counting the end cysteine and phenylalanine. Here the CDR3 DNA is all that survives: 51 bases in frame from base 1. V lost 1 base and J lost 1 base; the stretch between them is 11 bases long. CDR1 LNHNV and CDR2 YYDKDF were looked up in the germline V gene (reference sequence). This sequence was found in a man aged 30 to 39 who had been exposed to COVID-19. The V gene is TRBV15 and the J gene is TRBJ2-6, with an unclear D gene assignment. Sequencing input: PBMCs or T cells enriched from blood (not recorded which). CDR3 region: CATSRGSVASGANVLTF. The nucleotides are TGTGCCACCAGCAGAGGTTCAGTGGCTTCTGGGGCCAACGTCCTGACTTTC.